This T cell receptor beta chain was found in a study of siplizumab effects on memory and regulatory T cells. Study-wide results and caveats: In the presence of siplizumab, alloreactive sequences traceable to unstimulated CD4+ memory cells were significantly reduced. In roughly 80-95% of proliferating CD4+ or CD8+ clones, a naive or memory phenotype could not be assigned. Tregs proliferating in siplizumab cultures lacked confirmation of their suppressive function.

On this clone itself: Its cognate antigen is unknown.

Unmatched junction bases numbered 9, after V lost 8 bases and J lost 3 bases. Germline loops: CDR1 MNHNY, CDR2 SVGAGI (reference sequence). This CDR3 has 14 amino acids. Sequencing was performed with immunoSEQ multiplex PCR; in TCRdb, only in-frame clones are kept and a portion is missing. The table has around 78,000 clones, around 90% seen once. Specimen: CD8+ T cells sorted from blood. The TCR sequence derives from a human donor in good health. The rearrangement uses TRBV6-6 and TRBJ1-1, with TRBD1 matching 7 bases. In DNA, the CDR3 is TGTGCCAGCGCCCTCACAGGGGCCCACACTGAAGCTTTCTTT. Its protein product is CASALTGAHTEAFF.